The next 7 T cell receptor beta chains were all read from a single sample in a study of blood T cell repertoires in COVID-19. Clones were sequenced by immunoSEQ multiplex PCR, and TCRdb holds only the in-frame ones, with some missing. The table has around 50,000 clones, approximately 87% seen once; the top ten hold less than 6%. Sequences were obtained from peripheral blood. The receptors come from a human donor in a cohort sampled during active COVID-19.

This clone is deemed medium-sized. The V call is TRBV27, the J call TRBJ2-5, with 10 nucleotides matching TRBD2. The CDR3 loop spans 15 amino acids. The germline V gene has CDR1 MNHEY and CDR2 SMNVEV (reference sequence). Germline trimming cut 6 bases from V and 5 bases from J; bases unmatched to any gene: 9. The CDR3 region is CASRPKAGGLETQYF. CDR3 bases: TGTGCCAGCAGACCGAAAGCGGGGGGGCTGGAGACCCAGTACTTC.

The chain uses TRBV5-6 and TRBJ1-2; the match to TRBD1 covers 8 bases. This CDR3 contains 13 residues. Unmatched junction bases numbered 7, after V lost 4 bases and J lost 8 bases. Germline V gene lookup returns CDR1 SGHDT and CDR2 YYEEEE. The CDR3 here is CASSPDRVAGYTF. CDR3 nucleotides: TGTGCCAGCAGCCCGGACAGGGTGGCGGGCTACACCTTC.

This clone occurred once. The chain is built from TRBV7-2 and TRBJ2-1; a weak D match, TRBD2 (5 bases). Per germline, CDR1 SGHTA and CDR2 FQGNSA. V dropped 0 bases and J dropped 8 bases, with 8 bases sitting between them. The CDR3 extends over 13 amino acids. CDR3 region: CASSLAREDEQFF. CDR3 nucleotide sequence: TGTGCCAGCAGCTTAGCCCGGGAAGATGAGCAGTTCTTC.

This chain uses TRBV7-9 with TRBJ2-2; D may be TRBD2 (5 bases). Trimming stripped 5 bases from V and 3 bases from J, with 19 bases between. Germline V lookup: CDR1 SEHNR, CDR2 FQNEAQ (reference sequence). This CDR3 has 17 amino acids. Here the CDR3 DNA reads TGTGCCAGCAGCGGGTTAGAGGGCGGTACACACACCGGGGAGCTGTTTTTT. Translated: CASSGLEGGTHTGELFF. The complete variable domain, with remaining parts taken from reference TRBV7-9 and TRBJ2-2, reads DTGVSQNPRHKITKRGQNVTFRCDPISEHNRLYWYRQTLGQGPEFLTYFQNEAQLEKSRLLSDRFSAERPKGSFSTLEIQRTEQGDSAMYLCASSGLEGGTHTGELFFGEGSRLTVL.

The table lists this clone with a few counts. The V call is TRBV7-8, the J call TRBJ1-5; the match to TRBD1 covers 8 bases. This CDR3 has 13 amino acids. CDR1 SGHVS and CDR2 FQNEAQ come from the germline V gene. Germline trimming cut 2 bases from V and 6 bases from J; bases unmatched to any gene: 0. This CDR3 reads CASSLQGAQPQHF. The CDR3 DNA follows: TGTGCCAGCAGCTTACAGGGGGCTCAGCCCCAGCATTTT.

The sample holds one count of this clone. J is TRBJ2-2 and V is TRBV7-2, with D maybe TRBD2 (6 bases). Looked up from germline, CDR1 is SGHTA and CDR2 is FQGNSA. This CDR3 has 19 residues. With 1 base removed from V and 5 bases from J, the gap between germline ends came to 23 bases. The CDR3 loop is CASSLGYTRGRLTTGELFF. CDR3 sequence (DNA): TGTGCCAGCAGCTTAGGTTATACGCGGGGCAGACTAACGACCGGGGAGCTGTTTTTT.

The chain combines TRBV30 with TRBJ1-3; perhaps TRBD1 as D (6 bases). Trimming took 0 bases from V and 2 from J, leaving 17 bases between them. The CDR3 loop spans 17 amino acids. Germline V gene sequence: CDR1 GTSNPN, CDR2 SVGIG (reference sequence). This CDR3 reads CAWSVHSGGRTGNTIYF. CDR3 DNA: TGTGCCTGGAGTGTACACTCGGGGGGCCGGACTGGAAACACCATATATTTT.